This T cell receptor beta chain was captured by sequencing in a study of graft-versus-host responses after intestinal transplantation. Data came from immunoSEQ multiplex PCR; TCRdb stores just in-frame clones and leaves some out. The sample includes about 100,000 clones, roughly 87% of them seen just once. This clone was seen a handful of times. Its specificity is unknown. Germline CDR1 is KGHSH and CDR2 is LQKENI. The CDR3 runs to 13 residues. The V end was cut by 6 bases, the J end by 1 base, with 9 bases between. This TCR derives from a human donor who was the organ donor for an intestinal transplant. The chain is built from TRBV18 and TRBJ1-1, with D tentatively TRBD1 (5 bases). Source: unstimulated CD4+ T cells sorted from spleen or lymph node cells, taken before transplant. As DNA, the CDR3 is TGTGCCAGCTCTCGTCAGGGGAACACTGAAGCTTTCTTT. This sequence encodes CASSRQGNTEAFF.